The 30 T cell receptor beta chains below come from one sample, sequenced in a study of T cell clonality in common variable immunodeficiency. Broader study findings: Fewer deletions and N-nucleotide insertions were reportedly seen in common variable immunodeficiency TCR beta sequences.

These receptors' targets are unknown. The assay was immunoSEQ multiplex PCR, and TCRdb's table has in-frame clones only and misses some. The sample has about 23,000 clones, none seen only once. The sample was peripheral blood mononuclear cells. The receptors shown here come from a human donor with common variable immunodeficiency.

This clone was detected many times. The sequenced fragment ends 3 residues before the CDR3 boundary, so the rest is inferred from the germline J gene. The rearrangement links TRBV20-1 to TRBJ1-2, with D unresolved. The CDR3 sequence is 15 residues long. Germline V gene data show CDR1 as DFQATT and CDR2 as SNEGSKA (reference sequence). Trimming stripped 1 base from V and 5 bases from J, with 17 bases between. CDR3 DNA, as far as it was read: TGCAGTGCTAGAGTATCGGCAGCTAGAAATTATGGC. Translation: CSARVSAARNYG. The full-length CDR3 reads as CSARVSAARNYGYTF.

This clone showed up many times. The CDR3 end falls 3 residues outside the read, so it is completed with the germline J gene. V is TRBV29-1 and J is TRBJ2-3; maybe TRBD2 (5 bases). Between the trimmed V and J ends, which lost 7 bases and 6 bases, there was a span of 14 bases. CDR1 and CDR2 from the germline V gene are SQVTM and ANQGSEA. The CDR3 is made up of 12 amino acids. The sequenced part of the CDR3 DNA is TGCAGCGCTCGGGGTATCGCCGATACG. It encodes CSARGIADT. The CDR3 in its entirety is CSARGIADTQYF.

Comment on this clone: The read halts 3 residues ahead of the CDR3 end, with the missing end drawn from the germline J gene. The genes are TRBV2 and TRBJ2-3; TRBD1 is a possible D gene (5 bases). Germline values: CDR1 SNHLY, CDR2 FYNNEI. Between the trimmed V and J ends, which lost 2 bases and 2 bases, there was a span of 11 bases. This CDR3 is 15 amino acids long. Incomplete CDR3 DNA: TGTGCCAGCAGTGAAACGACAGCTATCACAGATACG. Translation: CASSETTAITDT. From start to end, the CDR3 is CASSETTAITDTQYF.

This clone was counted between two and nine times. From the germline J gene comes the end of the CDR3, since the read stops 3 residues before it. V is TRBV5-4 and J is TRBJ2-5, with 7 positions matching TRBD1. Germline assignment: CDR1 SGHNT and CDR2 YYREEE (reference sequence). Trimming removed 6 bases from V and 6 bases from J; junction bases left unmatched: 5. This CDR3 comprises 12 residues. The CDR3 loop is CASNRQGKTQYF. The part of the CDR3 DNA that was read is TGTGCCAGCAACCGACAGGGAAAGACC.

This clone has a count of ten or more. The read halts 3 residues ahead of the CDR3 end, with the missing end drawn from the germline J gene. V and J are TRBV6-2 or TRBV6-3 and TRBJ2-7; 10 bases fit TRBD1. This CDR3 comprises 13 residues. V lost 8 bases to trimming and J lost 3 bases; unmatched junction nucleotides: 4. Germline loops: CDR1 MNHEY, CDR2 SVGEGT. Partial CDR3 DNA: TGTGCCAGCTCAGGGACAGGGGTCTACGAG. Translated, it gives CASSGTGVYE. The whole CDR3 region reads CASSGTGVYEQYF.

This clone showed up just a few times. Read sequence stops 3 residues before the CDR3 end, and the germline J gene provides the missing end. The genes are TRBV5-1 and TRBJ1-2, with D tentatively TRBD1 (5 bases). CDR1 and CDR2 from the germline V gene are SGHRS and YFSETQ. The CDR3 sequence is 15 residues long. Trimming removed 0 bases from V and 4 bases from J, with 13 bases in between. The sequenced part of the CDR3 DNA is TGCGCCAGCAGCTTGGCCAGGGATGATGCCTATGGC. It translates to CASSLARDDAYG. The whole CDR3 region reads CASSLARDDAYGYTF.

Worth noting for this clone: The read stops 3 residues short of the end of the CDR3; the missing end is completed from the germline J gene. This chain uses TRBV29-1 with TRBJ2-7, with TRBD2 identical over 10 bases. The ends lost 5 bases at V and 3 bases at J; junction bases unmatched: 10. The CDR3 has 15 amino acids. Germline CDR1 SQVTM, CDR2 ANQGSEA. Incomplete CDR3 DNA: TGCAGCGTTTATTACCCGACTAGCGGGTTCTACGAG. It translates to CSVYYPTSGFYE. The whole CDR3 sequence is CSVYYPTSGFYEQYF.

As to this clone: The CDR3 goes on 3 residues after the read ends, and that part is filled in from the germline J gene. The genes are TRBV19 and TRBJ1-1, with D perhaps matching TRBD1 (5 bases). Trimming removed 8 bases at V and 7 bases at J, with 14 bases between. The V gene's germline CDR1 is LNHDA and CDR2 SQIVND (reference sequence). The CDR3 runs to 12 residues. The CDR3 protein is CASADLGGEAFF. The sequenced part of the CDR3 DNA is TGTGCCAGTGCAGACTTGGGGGGTGAA. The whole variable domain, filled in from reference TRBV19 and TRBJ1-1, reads DGGITQSPKYLFRKEGQNVTLSCEQNLNHDAMYWYRQDPGQGLRLIYYSQIVNDFQKGDIAEGYSVSREKKESFPLTVTSAQKNPTAFYLCASADLGGEAFFGQGTRLTVV.

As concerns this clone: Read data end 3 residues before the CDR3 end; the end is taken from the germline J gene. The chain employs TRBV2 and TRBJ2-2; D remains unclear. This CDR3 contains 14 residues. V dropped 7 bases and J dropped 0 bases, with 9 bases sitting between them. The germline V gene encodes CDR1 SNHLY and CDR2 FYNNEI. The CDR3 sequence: CASTGKSNTGELFF. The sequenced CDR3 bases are TGTGCCAGCACCGGTAAATCGAACACCGGGGAG.

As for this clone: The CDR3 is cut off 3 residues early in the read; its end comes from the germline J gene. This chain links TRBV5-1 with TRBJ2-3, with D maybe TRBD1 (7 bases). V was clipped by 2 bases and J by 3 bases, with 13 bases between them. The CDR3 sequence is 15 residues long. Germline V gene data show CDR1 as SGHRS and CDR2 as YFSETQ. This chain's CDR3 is CASSLGQGGTDTQYF. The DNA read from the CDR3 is TGCGCCAGCAGCTTAGGTCAGGGGGGAACAGATACG.

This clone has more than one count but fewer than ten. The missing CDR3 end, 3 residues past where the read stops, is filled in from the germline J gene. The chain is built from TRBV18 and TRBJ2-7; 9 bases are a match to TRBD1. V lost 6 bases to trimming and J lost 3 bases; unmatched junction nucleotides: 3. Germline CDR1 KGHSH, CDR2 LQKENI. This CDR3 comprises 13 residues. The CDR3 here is CASSWDRDYEQYF. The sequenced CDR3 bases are TGTGCCAGCTCTTGGGACAGGGACTACGAG.

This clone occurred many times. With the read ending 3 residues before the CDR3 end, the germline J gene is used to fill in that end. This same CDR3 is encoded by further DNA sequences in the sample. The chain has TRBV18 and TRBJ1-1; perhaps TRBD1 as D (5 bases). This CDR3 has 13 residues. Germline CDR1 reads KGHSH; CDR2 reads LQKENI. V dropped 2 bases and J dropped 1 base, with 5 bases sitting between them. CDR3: CASSPTGNTEAFF. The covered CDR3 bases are TGTGCCAGCTCACCAACAGGGAACACTGAA.

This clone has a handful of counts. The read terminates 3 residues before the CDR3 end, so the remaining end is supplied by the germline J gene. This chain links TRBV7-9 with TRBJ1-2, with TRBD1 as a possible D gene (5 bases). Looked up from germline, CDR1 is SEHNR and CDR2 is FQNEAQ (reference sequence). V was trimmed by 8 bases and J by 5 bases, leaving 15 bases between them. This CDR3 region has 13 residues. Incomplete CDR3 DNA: TGTGCCAGCTTCGGGGGAGGTGTATATGGC. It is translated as CASFGGGVYG. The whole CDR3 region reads CASFGGGVYGYTF.

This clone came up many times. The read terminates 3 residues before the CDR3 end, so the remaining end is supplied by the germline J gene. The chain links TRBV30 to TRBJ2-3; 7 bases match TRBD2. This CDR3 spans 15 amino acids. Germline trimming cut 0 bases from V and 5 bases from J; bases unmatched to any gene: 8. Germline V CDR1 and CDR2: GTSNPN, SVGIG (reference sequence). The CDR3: CAWSVLAGAVDTQYF. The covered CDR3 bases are TGTGCCTGGAGTGTACTTGCGGGAGCGGTAGATACG.

CDR3 bases read: TGCGCCAGCAGCCCTCTTTCGGGGGGTGAG. It encodes CASSPLSGGE. The whole CDR3 protein is CASSPLSGGEQFF. V usage is TRBV5-1 and J usage is TRBJ2-1, with 7 positions matching TRBD2. From the germline J gene comes the end of the CDR3, since the read stops 3 residues before it. Germline CDR1 SGHRS, CDR2 YFSETQ. CDR3 length equals 13 residues. The trim removed 4 bases at V and 9 bases at J, leaving 7 bases unmatched.

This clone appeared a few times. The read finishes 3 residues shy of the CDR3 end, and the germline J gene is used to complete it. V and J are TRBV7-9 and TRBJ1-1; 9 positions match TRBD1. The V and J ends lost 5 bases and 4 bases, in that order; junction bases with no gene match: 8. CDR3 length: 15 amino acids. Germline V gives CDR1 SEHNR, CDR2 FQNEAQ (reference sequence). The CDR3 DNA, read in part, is TGTGCCAGCAGCCCACGGACAGGGGCCTTCACTGAA. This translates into CASSPRTGAFTE. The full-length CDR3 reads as CASSPRTGAFTEAFF.

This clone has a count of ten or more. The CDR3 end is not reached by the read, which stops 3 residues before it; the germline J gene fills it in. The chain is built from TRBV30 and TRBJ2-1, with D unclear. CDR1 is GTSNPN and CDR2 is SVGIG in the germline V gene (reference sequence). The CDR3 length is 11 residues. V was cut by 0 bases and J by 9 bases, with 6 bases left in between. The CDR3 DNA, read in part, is TGTGCCTGGAGTGTAGGTGGTGAG. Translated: CAWSVGGE. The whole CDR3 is CAWSVGGEQFF.

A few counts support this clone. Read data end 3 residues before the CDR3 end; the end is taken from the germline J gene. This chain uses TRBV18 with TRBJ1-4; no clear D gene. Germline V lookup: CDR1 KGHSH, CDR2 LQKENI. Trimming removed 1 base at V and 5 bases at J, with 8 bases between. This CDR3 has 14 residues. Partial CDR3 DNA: TGTGCCAGCTCACCACAGGCGGAGAATGAAAAA. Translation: CASSPQAENEK. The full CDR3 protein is CASSPQAENEKLFF.

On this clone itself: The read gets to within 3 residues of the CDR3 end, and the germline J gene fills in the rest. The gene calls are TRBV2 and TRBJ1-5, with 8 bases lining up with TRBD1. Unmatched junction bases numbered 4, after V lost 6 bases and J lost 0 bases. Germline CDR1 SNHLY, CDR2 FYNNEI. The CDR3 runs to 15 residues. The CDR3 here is CASSETGGSNQPQHF. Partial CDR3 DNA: TGTGCCAGCAGCGAAACAGGGGGTAGCAATCAGCCC.

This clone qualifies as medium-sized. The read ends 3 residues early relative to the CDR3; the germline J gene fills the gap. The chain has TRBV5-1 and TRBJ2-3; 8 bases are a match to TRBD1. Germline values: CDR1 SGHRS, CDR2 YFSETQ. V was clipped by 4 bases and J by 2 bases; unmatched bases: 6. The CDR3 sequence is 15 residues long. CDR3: CASSPTGAYTDTQYF. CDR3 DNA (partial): TGCGCCAGCAGCCCGACAGGGGCGTACACAGATACG.

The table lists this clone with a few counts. CDR3 DNA, as far as it was read: TGTGCCAGCAGCGCCGGACAGGATGAAGCTCAGCCC. Its translation is CASSAGQDEAQP. From start to end, the CDR3 is CASSAGQDEAQPQHF. The rearrangement joins TRBV5-5 to TRBJ1-5; TRBD1 matches 7 bases. The read falls 3 residues short of the CDR3 end, and the missing part is taken from the germline J gene. This CDR3 has 15 amino acids. From germline, CDR1 is SGHKS and CDR2 YYEKEE (reference sequence). V dropped 4 bases and J dropped 6; count of bases not matched to a gene: 10.

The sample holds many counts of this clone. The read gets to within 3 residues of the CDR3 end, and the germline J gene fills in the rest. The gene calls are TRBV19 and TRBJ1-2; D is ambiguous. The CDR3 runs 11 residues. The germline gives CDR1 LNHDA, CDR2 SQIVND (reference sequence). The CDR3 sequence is CASSIGSGYTF. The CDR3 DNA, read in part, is TGTGCCAGTAGTATAGGAAGCGGC.

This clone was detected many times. CDR3 DNA (partial): TGTGCCAGCTCACCACAAGCATCTAGTCGTGGC. The encoded protein is CASSPQASSRG. The whole CDR3 sequence reads CASSPQASSRGYTF. The chain carries TRBV18 and TRBJ1-2, with no clear D. With the read ending 3 residues before the CDR3 end, the germline J gene is used to fill in that end. Trimming removed 1 base at V and 7 bases at J, with 13 bases between. CDR3 length equals 14 residues. Per the germline V gene, CDR1 is KGHSH and CDR2 is LQKENI. The variable domain in full, completed from reference TRBV18 and TRBJ1-2, reads NAGVMQNPRHLVRRRGQEARLRCSPMKGHSHVYWYRQLPEEGLKFMVYLQKENIIDESGMPKERFSAEFPKEGPSILRIQQVVRGDSAAYFCASSPQASSRGYTFGSGTRLTVV.

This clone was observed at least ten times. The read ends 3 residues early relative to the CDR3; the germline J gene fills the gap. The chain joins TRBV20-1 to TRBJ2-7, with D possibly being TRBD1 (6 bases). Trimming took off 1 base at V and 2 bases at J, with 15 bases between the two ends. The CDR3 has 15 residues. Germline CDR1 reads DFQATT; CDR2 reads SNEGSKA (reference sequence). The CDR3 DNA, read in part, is TGCAGTGCTAGAGTCAGGGGCCGACTAACCTACGAG. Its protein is CSARVRGRLTYE. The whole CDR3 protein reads CSARVRGRLTYEQYF.

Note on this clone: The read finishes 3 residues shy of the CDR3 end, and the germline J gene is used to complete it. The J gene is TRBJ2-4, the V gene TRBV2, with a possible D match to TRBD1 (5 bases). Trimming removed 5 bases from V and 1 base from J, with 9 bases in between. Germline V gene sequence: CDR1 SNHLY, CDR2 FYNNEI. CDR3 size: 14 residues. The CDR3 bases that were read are TGTGCCAGCAGTCAGAGACAGGCCAAAAACATT. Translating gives CASSQRQAKNI. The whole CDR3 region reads CASSQRQAKNIQYF.

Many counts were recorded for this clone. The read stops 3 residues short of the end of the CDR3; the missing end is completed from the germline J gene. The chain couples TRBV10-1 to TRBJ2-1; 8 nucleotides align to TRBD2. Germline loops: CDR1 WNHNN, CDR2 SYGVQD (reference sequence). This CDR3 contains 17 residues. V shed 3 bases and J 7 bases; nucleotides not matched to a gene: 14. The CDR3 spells CASSEGRRGRGGNEQFF. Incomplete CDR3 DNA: TGCGCCAGCAGTGAAGGGAGGAGGGGCCGCGGGGGGAATGAG.

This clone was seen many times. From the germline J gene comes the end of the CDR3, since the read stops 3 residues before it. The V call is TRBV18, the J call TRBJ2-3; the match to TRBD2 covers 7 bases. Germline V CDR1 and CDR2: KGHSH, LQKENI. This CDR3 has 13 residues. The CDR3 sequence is CASSPPGGEPQYF. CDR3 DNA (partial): TGTGCCAGCTCACCACCGGGGGGGGAACCG. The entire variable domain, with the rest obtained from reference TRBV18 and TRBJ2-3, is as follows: NAGVMQNPRHLVRRRGQEARLRCSPMKGHSHVYWYRQLPEEGLKFMVYLQKENIIDESGMPKERFSAEFPKEGPSILRIQQVVRGDSAAYFCASSPPGGEPQYFGPGTRLTVL.

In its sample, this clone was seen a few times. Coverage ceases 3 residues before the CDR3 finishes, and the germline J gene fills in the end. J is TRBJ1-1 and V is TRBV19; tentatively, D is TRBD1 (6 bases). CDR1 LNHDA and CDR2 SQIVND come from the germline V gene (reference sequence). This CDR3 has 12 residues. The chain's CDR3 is CASSIGQTGAFF. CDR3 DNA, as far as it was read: TGTGCCAGTAGTATAGGACAGACAGGA. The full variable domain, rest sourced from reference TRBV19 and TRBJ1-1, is DGGITQSPKYLFRKEGQNVTLSCEQNLNHDAMYWYRQDPGQGLRLIYYSQIVNDFQKGDIAEGYSVSREKKESFPLTVTSAQKNPTAFYLCASSIGQTGAFFGQGTRLTVV.

CDR3 DNA, as far as it was read: TGTGCCACACGAGCGGGGGAGGAGACC. It translates to CATRAGEET. In full, the CDR3 reads CATRAGEETQYF. The chain employs TRBV19 and TRBJ2-5; 8 positions agree with TRBD2. The read terminates 3 residues ahead of where the CDR3 ends, so the germline J gene completes it. Germline CDR1 is LNHDA and CDR2 is SQIVND (reference sequence). J was trimmed by 5 bases and V by 10 bases; bases with no gene match: 6. The CDR3 is 12 amino acids.

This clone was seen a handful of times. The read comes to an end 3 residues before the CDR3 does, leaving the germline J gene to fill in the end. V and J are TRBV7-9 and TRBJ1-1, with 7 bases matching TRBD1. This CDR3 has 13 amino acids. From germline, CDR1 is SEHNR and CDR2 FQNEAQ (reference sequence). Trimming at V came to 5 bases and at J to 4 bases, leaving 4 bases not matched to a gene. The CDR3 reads CASSKGGGTEAFF. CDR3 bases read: TGTGCCAGCAGCAAAGGGGGCGGCACTGAA.